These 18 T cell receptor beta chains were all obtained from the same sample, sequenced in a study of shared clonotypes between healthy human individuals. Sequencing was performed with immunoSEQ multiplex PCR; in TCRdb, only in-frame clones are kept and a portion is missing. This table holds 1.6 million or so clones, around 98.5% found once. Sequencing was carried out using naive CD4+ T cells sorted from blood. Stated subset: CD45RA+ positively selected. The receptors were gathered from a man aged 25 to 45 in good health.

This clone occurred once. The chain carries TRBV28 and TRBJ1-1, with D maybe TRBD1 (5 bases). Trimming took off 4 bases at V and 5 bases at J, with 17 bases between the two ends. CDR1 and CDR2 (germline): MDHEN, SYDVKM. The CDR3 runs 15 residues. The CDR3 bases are TGTGCCAGCAGTTCCAGCCAGGGCTTGGGTACTGAAGCTTTCTTT. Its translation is CASSSSQGLGTEAFF.

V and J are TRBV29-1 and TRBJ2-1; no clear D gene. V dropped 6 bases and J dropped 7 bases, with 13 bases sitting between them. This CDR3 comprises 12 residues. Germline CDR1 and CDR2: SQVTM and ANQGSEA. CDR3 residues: CSVYVPVNEQFF. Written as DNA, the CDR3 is TGCAGCGTCTACGTCCCCGTTAATGAGCAGTTCTTC.

The CDR3 sequence is CASSLVAARNSYNEQFF. CDR3 DNA: TGCGCCAGCAGCTTGGTTGCGGCTCGGAACTCCTACAATGAGCAGTTCTTC. The chain has TRBV5-1 and TRBJ2-1; D is undetermined. The germline gives CDR1 SGHRS, CDR2 YFSETQ. This CDR3 is built from 17 residues. Between the trimmed V and J ends, which lost 0 bases and 0 bases, there was a span of 13 bases.

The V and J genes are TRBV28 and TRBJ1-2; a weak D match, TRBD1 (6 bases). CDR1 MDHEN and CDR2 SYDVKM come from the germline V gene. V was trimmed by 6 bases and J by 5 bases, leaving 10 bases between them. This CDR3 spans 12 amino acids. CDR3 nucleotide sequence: TGTGCCAGCAGCGTCACAGGGTATGGCTACACCTTC. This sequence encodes CASSVTGYGYTF.

CDR3 residues: CASSPQQGYGYTF. DNA of the CDR3: TGCGCCAGCAGCCCTCAACAGGGGTATGGCTACACCTTC. This rearrangement joins TRBV5-1 to TRBJ1-2; 7 bases line up with TRBD1. This CDR3 comprises 13 residues. The J segment lost 5 bases and the V segment lost 4 bases, leaving 5 bases of the junction unmatched. Per germline, CDR1 SGHRS and CDR2 YFSETQ.

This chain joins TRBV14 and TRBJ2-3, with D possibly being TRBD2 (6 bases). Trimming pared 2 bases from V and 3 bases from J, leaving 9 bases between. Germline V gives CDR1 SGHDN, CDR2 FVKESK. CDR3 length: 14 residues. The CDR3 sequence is CASSQLAYTDTQYF. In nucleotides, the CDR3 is TGTGCCAGCAGCCAACTAGCGTATACAGATACGCAGTATTTT. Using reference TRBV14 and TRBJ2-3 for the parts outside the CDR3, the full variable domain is EAGVTQFPSHSVIEKGQTVTLRCDPISGHDNLYWYRRVMGKEIKFLLHFVKESKQDESGMPNNRFLAERTGGTYSTLKVQPAELEDSGVYFCASSQLAYTDTQYFGPGTRLTVL.

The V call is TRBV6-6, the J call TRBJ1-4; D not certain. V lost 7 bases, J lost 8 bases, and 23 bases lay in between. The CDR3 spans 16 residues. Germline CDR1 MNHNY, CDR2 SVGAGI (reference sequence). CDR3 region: CASTKLGGVAEEKLFF. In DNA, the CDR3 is TGTGCCAGCACCAAATTGGGTGGTGTGGCAGAAGAAAAACTGTTTTTT.

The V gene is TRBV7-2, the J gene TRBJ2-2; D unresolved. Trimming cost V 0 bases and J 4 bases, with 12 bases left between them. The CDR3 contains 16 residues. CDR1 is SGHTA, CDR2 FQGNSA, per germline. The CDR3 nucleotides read TGTGCCAGCAGCTTAGCGTTGGCCCGACCCACCGGGGAGCTGTTTTTT. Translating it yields CASSLALARPTGELFF.

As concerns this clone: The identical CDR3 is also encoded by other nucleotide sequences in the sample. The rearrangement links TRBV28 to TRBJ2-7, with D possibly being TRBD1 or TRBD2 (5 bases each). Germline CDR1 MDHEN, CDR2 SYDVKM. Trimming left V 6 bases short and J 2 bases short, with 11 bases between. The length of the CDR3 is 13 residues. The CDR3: CASRSGAPYEQYF. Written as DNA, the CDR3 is TGTGCCAGCAGGTCCGGGGCCCCCTACGAGCAGTACTTC.

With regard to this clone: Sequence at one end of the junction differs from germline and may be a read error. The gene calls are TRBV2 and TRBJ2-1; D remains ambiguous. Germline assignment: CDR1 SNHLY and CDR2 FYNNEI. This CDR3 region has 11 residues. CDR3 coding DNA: TGTGCCAGCAGTGAGGTAGAGATGCGACTCTTC. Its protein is CASSEVEMRLF.

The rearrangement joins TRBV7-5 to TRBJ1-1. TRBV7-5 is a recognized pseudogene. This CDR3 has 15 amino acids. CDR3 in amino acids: CVRSPPGVSDTEAFF. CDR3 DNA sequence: TGTGTCAGAAGCCCCCCCGGGGTAAGCGACACTGAAGCTTTCTTT.

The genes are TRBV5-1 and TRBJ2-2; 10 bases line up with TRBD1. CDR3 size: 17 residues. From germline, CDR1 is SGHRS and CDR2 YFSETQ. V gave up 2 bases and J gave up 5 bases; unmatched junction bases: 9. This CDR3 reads CASSLIPGTGETGELFF. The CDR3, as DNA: TGCGCCAGCAGCTTAATCCCCGGGACAGGGGAAACCGGGGAGCTGTTTTTT.

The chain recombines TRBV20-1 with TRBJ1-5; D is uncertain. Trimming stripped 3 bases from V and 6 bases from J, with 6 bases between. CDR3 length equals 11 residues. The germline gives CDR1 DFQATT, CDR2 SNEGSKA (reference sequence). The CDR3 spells CSASLTQPQHF. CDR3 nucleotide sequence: TGCAGTGCTAGTCTTACTCAGCCCCAGCATTTT.

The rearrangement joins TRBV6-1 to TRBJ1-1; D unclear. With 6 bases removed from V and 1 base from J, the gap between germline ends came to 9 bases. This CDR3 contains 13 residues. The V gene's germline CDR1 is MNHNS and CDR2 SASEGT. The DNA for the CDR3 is TGTGCCAGCAGAACTAAAGCGAACACTGAAGCTTTCTTT. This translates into CASRTKANTEAFF.

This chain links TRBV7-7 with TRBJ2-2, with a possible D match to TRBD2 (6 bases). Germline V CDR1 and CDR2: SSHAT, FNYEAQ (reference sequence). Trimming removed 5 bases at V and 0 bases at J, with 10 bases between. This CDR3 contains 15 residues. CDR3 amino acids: CASSPGTANTGELFF. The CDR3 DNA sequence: TGTGCCAGCAGCCCCGGGACTGCGAACACCGGGGAGCTGTTTTTT.

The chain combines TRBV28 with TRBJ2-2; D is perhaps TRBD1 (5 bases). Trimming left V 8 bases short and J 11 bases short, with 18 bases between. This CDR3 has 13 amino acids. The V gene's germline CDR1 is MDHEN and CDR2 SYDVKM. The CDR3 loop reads CASEFRVMGELFF. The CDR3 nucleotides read TGTGCCAGCGAGTTCAGGGTCATGGGAGAGCTGTTTTTT. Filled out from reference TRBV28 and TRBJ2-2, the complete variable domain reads DVKVTQSSRYLVKRTGEKVFLECVQDMDHENMFWYRQDPGLGLRLIYFSYDVKMKEKGDIPEGYSVSREKKERFSLILESASTNQTSMYLCASEFRVMGELFFGEGSRLTVL.

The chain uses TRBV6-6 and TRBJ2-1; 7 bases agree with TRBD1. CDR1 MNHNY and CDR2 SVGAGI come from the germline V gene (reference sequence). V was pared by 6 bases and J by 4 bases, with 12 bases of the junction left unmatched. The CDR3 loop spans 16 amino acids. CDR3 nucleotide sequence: TGTGCCAGCAGCGACCTCGGGACAGAACCTTACAATGAGCAGTTCTTC. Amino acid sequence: CASSDLGTEPYNEQFF.

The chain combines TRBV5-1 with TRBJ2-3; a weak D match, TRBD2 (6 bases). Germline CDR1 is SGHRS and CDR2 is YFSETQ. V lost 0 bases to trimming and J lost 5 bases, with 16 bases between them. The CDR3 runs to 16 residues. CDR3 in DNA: TGCGCCAGCAGCTTGGGTCGCCGGGAGAGGGGAGATACGCAGTATTTT. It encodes CASSLGRRERGDTQYF.